This T cell receptor (beta chain) was sequenced in a study of post-analysis software for immune sequencing data. Looking at the study overall: The disease courses spanned relapsing-remitting, secondary progressive and progressive-relapsing forms of multiple sclerosis. Notes on the study in general: Normalized Chao1 diversity in multiple sclerosis patients fell significantly below that of controls. TRBV5-6, TRBV5-1 and TRBV20-1 belonged to a set of about five TRBV segments that were more frequent in patients than controls. Same-batch preparations were strongly co-clustered by F measure.

Carried by the TCR beta cDNA libraries were unique molecular identifiers. Input amounts of roughly 0.85 to 11 million T cells were used. These gave around 500,000 cDNA molecules, so each molecule approximated one T cell. TCRdb reprocessed the PCR reads with MiXCR, giving one entry per CDR3 protein. The table includes hundreds of thousands of distinct CDR3 sequences, over 35% detected once. The CDR3 is 15 residues long. The germline V gene has CDR1 SEHNR and CDR2 FQNEAQ (reference sequence). As regards this clonotype: The antigen is undetermined.

This chain connects TRBV7-9 to TRBJ2-7; TRBD2 aligns across 8 bases. Matching the DNA end better, TRBJ2-5 makes the J call doubtful. Sequenced: blood. This clonotype was obtained from a girl under 18 with multiple sclerosis. The CDR3 spells CASSLESGRTETQYF. The CDR3 DNA follows: TGTGCCAGCAGCTTAGAGAGCGGGAGAACGGAGACCCAGTACTTC.